This paragraph covers one T cell receptor (beta chain) sequence. Its antigen is not identified. Treatment given: oral pan-JAK inhibitor, 5-10 mg twice daily. Those with alopecia areata gave lesional scalp punch biopsies and peripheral blood. In each case, RNA was isolated and then reverse transcribed into cDNA as the sequencing template. The protocol was immunoSEQ multiplex PCR, while the TCRdb copy is restricted to in-frame clones and leaves out a portion. The top ten hold over 1.5% of the sample, which has under 350,000 clones, about 62% seen once. This sample is drawn from a study of CD8+ T cells in alopecia areata. Background on the study: Tofacitinib was given for 6 to 18 months, then stopped for 6 months. The study's findings and limits: Lesional scalp, notably in alopecia totalis/universalis, had clonality above that of normal scalp.

The source is a human donor with alopecia areata. The material sequenced was CD4+ T cells sorted from blood, taken at week 24, from a patient treated with tofacitinib.

The CDR3 bases are TGCAGCGTTGCGGGGAAATGGGGCACTGAAGCTTTCTTT. This gives the protein CSVAGKWGTEAFF. The chain joins TRBV29-1 to TRBJ1-1, with D uncertain. Per the germline V gene, CDR1 is SQVTM and CDR2 is ANQGSEA. V was cut by 4 bases and J by 4 bases, with 13 bases left in between. This CDR3 comprises 13 residues. Variable domain in full (rest from reference TRBV29-1 and TRBJ1-1): SAVISQKPSRDICQRGTSLTIQCQVDSQVTMMFWYRQQPGQSLTLIATANQGSEATYESGFVIDKFPISRPNLTFSTLTVSNMSPEDSSIYLCSVAGKWGTEAFFGQGTRLTVV.